These T cell receptor beta chains were read from a single sample in a study of post-analysis software for immune sequencing data. Via MiXCR, TCRdb re-called the PCR reads, giving one row per CDR3 protein. The sample carries some 890,000 distinct CDR3 sequences, about 50% recorded once. Specimen: blood. These receptors were obtained from a girl aged 10-17 years with multiple sclerosis. Each CDR3 is given with its conserved first and last residue. A D gene is named only where the DNA matches it firmly. Some rows mark clone size as missing; the rest say once, few, many or name a class of expanded clone.

v_call: TRBV3-1
d_call: TRBD2
clone_size: NA
j_call: TRBJ2-7
cdr3_aa: CASSLMGTSGREIQYF
cdr3_nt: TGTGCCAGCAGCCTAATGGGGACTAGCGGGAGGGAAATTCAGTACTTC

v_call: TRBV20-1
d_call: TRBD1
clone_size: NA
j_call: TRBJ2-6
cdr3_aa: CSARDTSGQGNGGANVLTF
cdr3_nt: TGCAGTGCTAGAGATACGTCGGGACAGGGGAACGGTGGGGCCAACGTCCTGACTTTC

v_call: TRBV18
d_call: NA
clone_size: NA
j_call: TRBJ2-7
cdr3_aa: CASSQSGVPYEQYF
cdr3_nt: TGTGCCAGCTCACAGTCAGGGGTCCCCTACGAGCAGTACTTC

v_call: TRBV12-3/TRBV12-4
d_call: TRBD1
clone_size: few
j_call: TRBJ2-7
cdr3_aa: CASSSQGNYEQYF
cdr3_nt: TGTGCCAGCAGTTCACAGGGGAACTACGAGCAGTACTTC

v_call: TRBV20-1
d_call: NA
clone_size: NA
j_call: TRBJ1-5
cdr3_aa: CSARDRINQPQHF
cdr3_nt: TGCAGTGCTAGAGACAGGATCAATCAGCCCCAGCATTTT

v_call: TRBV14
d_call: TRBD2
clone_size: NA
j_call: TRBJ2-7
cdr3_aa: CASSQPSGSSYEQYF
cdr3_nt: TGTGCCAGCAGCCAACCTAGCGGAAGCTCCTACGAGCAGTACTTC

v_call: TRBV24-1
d_call: TRBD1
clone_size: NA
j_call: TRBJ1-4
cdr3_aa: CATSDPGTGHRATNEKLFF
cdr3_nt: TGTGCCACCAGTGATCCGGGGACAGGGCACCGTGCAACTAATGAAAAACTGTTTTTT

v_call: TRBV20-1
d_call: TRBD1
clone_size: few
j_call: TRBJ2-7
cdr3_aa: CSVQEGTGALEQYF
cdr3_nt: TGCAGTGTTCAAGAGGGGACAGGGGCCCTCGAGCAGTACTTC

v_call: TRBV29-1
d_call: TRBD2
clone_size: NA
j_call: TRBJ2-7
cdr3_aa: CSGTSGGHPYEQYF
cdr3_nt: TGCAGCGGAACTAGCGGAGGACACCCCTACGAGCAGTACTTC

v_call: TRBV20-1
d_call: NA
clone_size: few
j_call: TRBJ2-1
cdr3_aa: CSALAEEQFF
cdr3_nt: TGCAGTGCTTTAGCAGAGGAGCAGTTCTTC

v_call: TRBV11-2
d_call: TRBD2
clone_size: NA
j_call: TRBJ2-7
cdr3_aa: CASSLDRTSNHEQYF
cdr3_nt: TGTGCCAGCAGCTTAGATCGGACTAGCAACCACGAGCAGTACTTC

v_call: TRBV2
d_call: TRBD2
clone_size: few
j_call: TRBJ2-1
cdr3_aa: CASSGTSKYNEQFF
cdr3_nt: TGTGCCAGCAGCGGGACTAGCAAATACAATGAGCAGTTCTTC

v_call: TRBV5-5
d_call: TRBD1
clone_size: NA
j_call: TRBJ2-7
cdr3_aa: CASSHGTVNEQYF
cdr3_nt: TGTGCCAGCAGCCACGGGACAGTGAACGAGCAGTACTTC

v_call: TRBV18
d_call: NA
clone_size: few
j_call: TRBJ2-1
cdr3_aa: CASSLLSLSSYNEQFF
cdr3_nt: TGTGCCAGCTCACTACTGTCCCTGAGCTCCTACAATGAGCAGTTCTTC

v_call: TRBV20-1
d_call: TRBD2
clone_size: NA
j_call: TRBJ2-1
cdr3_aa: CSASGRLAGGLTSSYNEQFF
cdr3_nt: TGCAGTGCTAGCGGCCGCCTAGCGGGAGGCCTGACGAGCTCCTACAATGAGCAGTTCTTC

v_call: TRBV7-6
d_call: NA
clone_size: NA
j_call: TRBJ2-7
cdr3_aa: CASSMHPNNEQYF
cdr3_nt: TGTGCCAGCAGCATGCACCCAAACAATGAGCAGTACTTC

v_call: TRBV7-2
d_call: TRBD1
clone_size: NA
j_call: TRBJ1-4
cdr3_aa: CASSPDRESWRKLFF
cdr3_nt: TGTGCCAGCAGCCCGGACAGGGAATCATGGAGAAAACTGTTTTTT

v_call: TRBV12-3/TRBV12-4
d_call: TRBD2
clone_size: NA
j_call: TRBJ2-1
cdr3_aa: CASTLLAGGYNEQFF
cdr3_nt: TGTGCCAGCACCCTACTAGCGGGAGGGTACAATGAGCAGTTCTTC

v_call: TRBV11-2
d_call: NA
clone_size: NA
j_call: TRBJ2-7
cdr3_aa: CASSLSVDYEQYF
cdr3_nt: TGTGCCAGCAGCTTAAGTGTCGACTACGAGCAGTACTTC

v_call: TRBV10-3
d_call: TRBD1
clone_size: NA
j_call: TRBJ1-5
cdr3_aa: CAISPGGSNQPQHF
cdr3_nt: TGTGCCATCAGCCCAGGGGGGAGCAATCAGCCCCAGCATTTT

v_call: TRBV20-1
d_call: TRBD2
clone_size: NA
j_call: TRBJ2-5
cdr3_aa: CSATLAGIQETQYF
cdr3_nt: TGCAGTGCTACACTAGCGGGAATCCAAGAGACCCAGTACTTC

v_call: TRBV6-5
d_call: TRBD1
clone_size: NA
j_call: TRBJ2-1
cdr3_aa: CASSYSGGTGGNEQFF
cdr3_nt: TGTGCCAGCAGTTACTCGGGCGGGACAGGGGGAAATGAGCAGTTCTTC

v_call: TRBV6-1
d_call: TRBD2
clone_size: NA
j_call: TRBJ2-7
cdr3_aa: CASSEDPLAGTYEQYF
cdr3_nt: TGTGCCAGCAGTGAAGACCCGCTAGCGGGGACCTACGAGCAGTACTTC

v_call: TRBV5-1
d_call: TRBD2
clone_size: few
j_call: TRBJ2-7
cdr3_aa: CASSSSGGDYEQYF
cdr3_nt: TGCGCCAGCAGCTCCAGCGGGGGGGACTACGAGCAGTACTTC

v_call: TRBV29-1
d_call: NA
clone_size: NA
j_call: TRBJ2-1
cdr3_aa: CSVEGANEQFF
cdr3_nt: TGCAGCGTTGAGGGGGCAAATGAGCAGTTCTTC

v_call: TRBV20-1
d_call: NA
clone_size: NA
j_call: TRBJ2-3
cdr3_aa: CSVMGTAAGTQYF
cdr3_nt: TGCAGTGTTATGGGGACTGCAGCTGGTACGCAGTATTTT

v_call: TRBV18
d_call: TRBD1
clone_size: NA
j_call: TRBJ2-1
cdr3_aa: CASSPGTGTRADEQFF
cdr3_nt: TGTGCCAGCTCACCGGGGACAGGGACGAGGGCAGATGAGCAGTTCTTC

v_call: TRBV9
d_call: TRBD1
clone_size: few
j_call: TRBJ1-2
cdr3_aa: CASSVGGTGTGPRGYTF
cdr3_nt: TGTGCCAGCAGCGTAGGAGGGACCGGGACAGGCCCTAGGGGCTACACCTTC

v_call: TRBV6-1
d_call: NA
clone_size: NA
j_call: TRBJ2-5
cdr3_aa: CASRPTWAGAEQYF
cdr3_nt: TGTGCCAGCAGACCCACCTGGGCAGGGGCTGAGCAGTACTTC

v_call: TRBV3-1
d_call: TRBD1
clone_size: few
j_call: TRBJ1-6
cdr3_aa: CASRQGTGLSSYNSPLHF
cdr3_nt: TGTGCCAGCAGACAAGGGACAGGCCTGAGCTCCTATAATTCACCCCTCCACTTT

v_call: TRBV7-7
d_call: NA
clone_size: NA
j_call: TRBJ2-3
cdr3_aa: CASSFRGATTDTQYF
cdr3_nt: TGTGCCAGCAGCTTTAGGGGGGCCACCACAGATACGCAGTATTTT

v_call: TRBV9
d_call: TRBD2
clone_size: NA
j_call: TRBJ2-1
cdr3_aa: CASSVGLAGIDEQFF
cdr3_nt: TGTGCCAGCAGCGTGGGACTAGCGGGAATCGATGAGCAGTTCTTC

v_call: TRBV2
d_call: TRBD2
clone_size: NA
j_call: TRBJ2-7
cdr3_aa: CASSQYGLAGSYEQYF
cdr3_nt: TGTGCCAGCAGCCAATATGGACTAGCGGGGAGCTACGAGCAGTACTTC

v_call: TRBV12-3/TRBV12-4
d_call: TRBD1
clone_size: NA
j_call: TRBJ2-3
cdr3_aa: CASSSPDRLADTQYF
cdr3_nt: TGTGCCAGCAGTTCCCCGGACAGGCTGGCAGATACGCAGTATTTT

v_call: TRBV5-6
d_call: TRBD1
clone_size: NA
j_call: TRBJ1-2
cdr3_aa: CASSFTGGVYGYTF
cdr3_nt: TGTGCCAGCAGCTTTACAGGGGGAGTCTATGGCTACACCTTC

v_call: TRBV27
d_call: NA
clone_size: NA
j_call: TRBJ1-1
cdr3_aa: CASSPAGQLNTEAFF
cdr3_nt: TGTGCCAGCAGTCCTGCGGGACAATTGAACACTGAAGCTTTCTTT

v_call: TRBV10-3
d_call: NA
clone_size: NA
j_call: TRBJ1-5
cdr3_aa: CAISDRASEPQHF
cdr3_nt: TGTGCCATCAGTGACAGGGCCAGCGAGCCCCAGCATTTT

v_call: TRBV7-8
d_call: NA
clone_size: NA
j_call: TRBJ2-6
cdr3_aa: CASSLVVRTAGANVLTF
cdr3_nt: TGTGCCAGCAGCTTAGTTGTGCGGACGGCAGGGGCCAACGTCCTGACTTTC

v_call: TRBV7-9
d_call: NA
clone_size: NA
j_call: TRBJ2-1
cdr3_aa: CASSLVAQIYNEQFF
cdr3_nt: TGTGCCAGCAGCTTAGTAGCCCAAATTTACAATGAGCAGTTCTTC

v_call: TRBV12-3/TRBV12-4
d_call: TRBD1
clone_size: NA
j_call: TRBJ2-7
cdr3_aa: CASSQRQGAYEQYF
cdr3_nt: TGTGCCAGTTCCCAACGACAGGGGGCCTACGAGCAGTACTTC

v_call: TRBV28
d_call: NA
clone_size: NA
j_call: TRBJ2-5
cdr3_aa: CASSLRESRQYF
cdr3_nt: TGTGCCAGCAGTTTAAGGGAATCAAGGCAGTACTTC

v_call: TRBV29-1
d_call: NA
clone_size: NA
j_call: TRBJ2-1
cdr3_aa: CSVWGDRSYNEQFF
cdr3_nt: TGCAGCGTGTGGGGGGACAGATCCTACAATGAGCAGTTCTTC

v_call: TRBV28
d_call: NA
clone_size: NA
j_call: TRBJ1-1
cdr3_aa: CASSLEPGAGDTEAFF
cdr3_nt: TGTGCCAGCAGTTTAGAGCCCGGGGCAGGGGATACTGAAGCTTTCTTT

v_call: TRBV29-1
d_call: NA
clone_size: NA
j_call: TRBJ1-1
cdr3_aa: CSVGLRDLVTEAFF
cdr3_nt: TGCAGCGTTGGGCTCCGGGATTTGGTCACTGAAGCTTTCTTT

v_call: TRBV20-1
d_call: TRBD2
clone_size: few
j_call: TRBJ2-7
cdr3_aa: CSATDTLADYEQYF
cdr3_nt: TGCAGTGCTACTGACACTCTAGCGGACTACGAGCAGTACTTC